The 19 T cell receptor beta chains in this list originate from one sample, sequenced in a study of cytomegalovirus exposure and HLA in healthy donors (dated by TCRdb to about 2017). The library was produced with the immunoSEQ multiplex PCR assay. A mixture of 60 forward primers for TCR Vbeta segments and 13 reverse primers for TCR Jbeta segments was used in the multiplex PCR. This immuneACCESS table, as held by TCRdb, lists in-frame sequences with V and J called but not all clones. Of the missing ones, under half trace to an unresolved V gene in checked studies; the others have no known cause. The sample data list under 250,000 clones, and around 76% of these were observed just once. The ten largest clones take up roughly 6% of the sample. Sequenced sample: PBMCs. The receptors derive from a man aged 35-49 years in good health and CMV-seropositive.

The V and J genes are TRBV7-3 and TRBJ2-1; 8 bases map to TRBD2. CDR1 and CDR2 from the germline V gene are SGHTA and FQGTGA. The CDR3 sequence is 16 residues long. The J segment lost 7 bases and the V segment lost 2 bases, leaving 10 bases of the junction unmatched. CDR3 in DNA: TGTGCCAGCAGCTTAGTGGGCCGGGAGGGGCGGAATGAGCAGTTCTTC. It yields the protein CASSLVGREGRNEQFF.

This clone has a handful of counts. The chain recombines TRBV30 with TRBJ1-1; D not resolved. The CDR3 extends over 12 amino acids. Trimming shortened V by 5 bases and J by 1 base, and 8 bases separated the two germline ends. From germline, CDR1 is GTSNPN and CDR2 SVGIG (reference sequence). The DNA of the CDR3 is TGTGCCTGGTCGAGGGAGAACACTGAAGCTTTCTTT. Protein: CAWSRENTEAFF.

This clone was seen more than once but under ten times. This rearrangement joins TRBV11-2 to TRBJ2-7; 11 positions agree with TRBD2. Germline V lookup: CDR1 SGHAT, CDR2 FQNNGV. Unmatched junction bases numbered 7, after V lost 5 bases and J lost 4 bases. This CDR3 contains 15 residues. The CDR3 here is CASSMGLAEAYEQYF. The CDR3 DNA follows: TGTGCCAGCAGCATGGGACTAGCGGAGGCGTACGAGCAGTACTTC.

This chain connects TRBV27 to TRBJ2-1, with 11 bases fitting TRBD2. The CDR3 extends over 18 amino acids. Germline assignment: CDR1 MNHEY and CDR2 SMNVEV (reference sequence). The V and J ends lost 4 bases and 0 bases, in that order; junction bases with no gene match: 8. CDR3: CASSYRTSGPSSYNEQFF. CDR3 in DNA: TGTGCCAGCAGTTACCGGACTAGCGGGCCCAGCTCCTACAATGAGCAGTTCTTC.

The V gene is TRBV19, the J gene TRBJ1-2; D remains unclear. Germline loops: CDR1 LNHDA, CDR2 SQIVND (reference sequence). V lost 5 bases, J lost 2 bases, and 12 bases lay in between. The CDR3 length is 14 residues. The CDR3 sequence: CASSLLTGNYGYTF. The DNA for the CDR3 is TGTGCCAGTAGTCTGTTAACGGGAAACTATGGCTACACCTTC.

The V call is TRBV19, the J call TRBJ2-1; D uncertain. The V gene's germline CDR1 is LNHDA and CDR2 SQIVND (reference sequence). This CDR3 has 14 amino acids. V was cut by 2 bases and J by 9 bases, with 14 bases left in between. CDR3 amino acids: CASSITPSSGEQFF. CDR3 DNA: TGTGCCAGTAGTATAACTCCATCCTCGGGTGAGCAGTTCTTC.

J is TRBJ2-3 and V is TRBV7-9, with D perhaps matching TRBD2 (6 bases). The length of the CDR3 is 17 residues. Germline V CDR1 and CDR2: SEHNR, FQNEAQ (reference sequence). The ends were cut back, 0 bases at V and 1 base at J, with 14 bases in the middle. This CDR3 reads CASSLAGTSRGTDTQYF. The CDR3 region has the DNA TGTGCCAGCAGCTTAGCGGGGACTTCCAGGGGCACAGATACGCAGTATTTT.

This sequence joins TRBV21-1 and TRBJ2-7; whether TRBD1, the table's D call, matches the DNA was not checked. TRBV21-1 is described as a pseudogene. The CDR3 sequence is 18 residues long. The CDR3 reads CASSKGSFRETLHYEQYV. The CDR3 DNA follows: TGTGCCAGCAGCAAAGGGTCCTTCAGGGAAACCCTCCACTACGAGCAGTACGTC.

This clone has only one observation. The V gene is TRBV27, the J gene TRBJ2-5; TRBD1 matches 9 bases. With the DNA end fitting TRBJ2-7 better, the J assignment may be wrong. CDR3 length equals 14 residues. CDR1 and CDR2 (germline): MNHEY, SMNVEV (reference sequence). The CDR3 DNA reads TGTGCCAGCATCCCAAGGACAGGGGCCTACGAGCAGTACTTC. It translates to CASIPRTGAYEQYF.

J is TRBJ2-7 and V is TRBV12-2; the D segment call TRBD2 is taken from the table without a DNA check. TRBV12-2 is given as a pseudogene. CDR3 length: 13 residues. The CDR3 is CASRLVGAREQYV. CDR3 sequence (DNA): TGTGCAAGTCGCTTAGTGGGAGCTCGCGAGCAGTACGTC.

The V and J genes are TRBV5-6 and TRBJ1-2, with a weak D call TRBD1 (5 bases). Germline V gene data show CDR1 as SGHDT and CDR2 as YYEEEE. The V and J ends lost 3 bases and 8 bases respectively, with 14 bases between them. The CDR3 extends over 13 amino acids. Written as DNA, the CDR3 is TGTGCCAGCAGCTGGGGGGACCGAGGGGGCTACACCTTC. It is translated as CASSWGDRGGYTF.

The V and J genes are TRBV5-1 and TRBJ2-3, with 10 bases lining up with TRBD1. V shed 3 bases, J shed 6 bases, and the junction held 7 bases outside the gene matches. Germline V lookup: CDR1 SGHRS, CDR2 YFSETQ. The CDR3 loop spans 15 amino acids. The CDR3 spells CASSSGQGGADTQYF. Written as DNA, the CDR3 is TGCGCCAGCAGCTCCGGACAGGGGGGAGCCGATACGCAGTATTTT.

This chain links TRBV30 with TRBJ2-4; the match to TRBD2 covers 10 bases. CDR1 and CDR2 from the germline V gene are GTSNPN and SVGIG (reference sequence). The CDR3 loop spans 16 amino acids. V shed 0 bases and J 7 bases; nucleotides not matched to a gene: 9. CDR3 in amino acids: CAWSVRLAGVENIQYF. The DNA of the CDR3 is TGTGCCTGGAGTGTAAGGCTAGCGGGAGTTGAGAACATTCAGTACTTC. Combining the CDR3 with reference TRBV30 and TRBJ2-4 gives the whole variable domain SQTIHQWPATLVQPVGSPLSLECTVEGTSNPNLYWYRQAAGRGLQLLFYSVGIGQISSEVPQNLSASRPQDRQFILSSKKLLLSDSGFYLCAWSVRLAGVENIQYFGAGTRLSVL.

J is TRBJ2-7 and V is TRBV27, with D uncertain. CDR1 and CDR2 (germline): MNHEY, SMNVEV (reference sequence). The CDR3 has 13 residues. V lost 2 bases and J 2 bases, leaving 7 bases between the germline ends. The CDR3 loop reads CASSLKHTYEQYF. CDR3 nucleotides: TGTGCCAGCAGTTTAAAGCATACCTACGAGCAGTACTTC.

A single count supports this clone. The chain employs TRBV13 and TRBJ2-5; TRBD2 is a possible D gene (5 bases). CDR3 length equals 14 residues. Germline CDR1 is PRHDT and CDR2 is FYEKMQ (reference sequence). Trimming pared 10 bases from V and 5 bases from J, leaving 20 bases between. The CDR3 DNA reads as TGTGCCACCCGAGCGGTCCGTAGGGTGGAGACCCAGTACTTC. It codes for CATRAVRRVETQYF.

J is TRBJ2-1 and V is TRBV5-1; 11 bases align to TRBD1. Germline trimming cut 4 bases from V and 8 bases from J; bases unmatched to any gene: 8. The CDR3 length is 15 residues. Germline V gene data show CDR1 as SGHRS and CDR2 as YFSETQ. CDR3 protein: CASSPTGTGGDEQFF. CDR3 bases: TGCGCCAGCAGCCCAACCGGGACAGGGGGTGATGAGCAGTTCTTC.

V and J are TRBV4-1 and TRBJ2-5; the match to TRBD1 covers 7 bases. Germline CDR1 is MGHRA and CDR2 is YSYEKL. The CDR3 is made up of 14 amino acids. The junction had 6 bases not matched to a gene; V was cut back by 1 base and J by 7 bases. CDR3 amino acids: CASSQGTGLRTQYF. CDR3 DNA: TGCGCCAGCAGCCAAGGGACAGGCCTACGGACCCAGTACTTC.

V usage is TRBV4-1 and J usage is TRBJ1-1; D gene unclear. In germline, CDR1 is MGHRA, CDR2 YSYEKL. Deletions cut 1 base from V and 1 base from J, with 10 bases between. The CDR3 runs 15 residues. The CDR3 loop is CASSQVETGNTEAFF. The CDR3 DNA sequence: TGCGCCAGCAGCCAAGTCGAGACGGGGAACACTGAAGCTTTCTTT.

The CDR3 region is CASSRGGLADGRGEQFF. CDR3 nucleotides: TGTGCCAGCAGCCGGGGGGGACTAGCGGACGGTCGGGGTGAGCAGTTCTTC. The chain has TRBV4-2 and TRBJ2-1, with 11 bases lining up with TRBD2. CDR1 and CDR2 (germline): LGHNA, YNFKEQ. CDR3 length equals 17 residues. Germline trimming cut 4 bases from V and 9 bases from J; bases unmatched to any gene: 14.